This TCR beta chain was captured by sequencing in a study of PD-1 blockade in classical Hodgkin lymphoma. Broader study findings: Healthy donors were reported to have higher baseline TCR diversity than newly diagnosed patients.

This clone has a handful of counts. Its antigen is undetermined. This CDR3 has 14 amino acids. Germline CDR1 SGHDT, CDR2 YYEEEE. The V end lost 4 bases, the J end lost 3 bases, and 14 bases lay between the germline ends. TCRdb's table, derived via immunoSEQ multiplex PCR, lists solely in-frame clones and lacks some. The data hold 10,000 to 15,000 clones, with more than 85% observed a single time. Each patient's relapse followed autologous stem cell transplantation, and brentuximab vedotin exposure varied. This rearrangement joins TRBV5-6 to TRBJ2-7; TRBD1 might be the D (5 bases). The TCR sequence derives from a human donor with classical Hodgkin lymphoma. This specimen consisted of peripheral blood mononuclear cells (PBMCs), obtained at baseline. Here the CDR3 reads CASSLGPARYEQYF. The DNA for the CDR3 is TGTGCCAGCAGCCTGGGGCCTGCTCGCTACGAGCAGTACTTC.